This T cell receptor (beta chain) is from a study of vaccination effects on CD4 cells after COVID-19. The CDR3 contains 13 residues. Germline CDR1 SGDLS, CDR2 YYNGEE. V shed 1 base and J shed 6 bases, with 10 bases lying between them. A note on this clone: The antigen is undetermined.

Libraries were prepared by immunoSEQ multiplex PCR; TCRdb keeps only in-frame clonotypes and omits some of them. The sample contains 60,000 to 90,000 clones, about 80% of which appear only once. Antigen-specific CD4+ T cells were expanded with viral peptide pools in the ViraFEST assay before sequencing. At the end of over 8 days of culture, CD4+ T cells were isolated. It was two doses of either the BNT162b2 or mRNA-1273 vaccine that participants received. Nobody among the vaccine recipients had prior SARS-CoV-2 infection (nucleocapsid antibodies were negative). Specimen: CD4+ T cells from PBMCs cultured with HCoV-229E spike peptides, collected after COVID-19 vaccination. The receptor's source is a human donor who received a COVID-19 vaccine. The gene calls are TRBV9 and TRBJ1-1; the D is unclear. CDR3 nucleotide sequence: TGTGCCAGCAGCGTAAACTTTCAGGCTGAAGCTTTCTTT. Translating gives CASSVNFQAEAFF.